This entry lists 17 T cell receptor beta chains sequenced from one sample in a study of blood T cells in healthy people across ages. For the second PCR, which ran for about 7 to 11 cycles, a sample-barcoded 5' primer and a J-beta primer mix were used. A single record per CDR3 protein comes from TCRdb applying MiXCR to the 5' RACE reads. The sample yields around 800,000 distinct CDR3 sequences, approximately 24% seen once. The same data also went into a second study, on T cells of mothers and their children.

The source material was blood. The receptors were gathered from a boy younger than 18 in good health.

The rearrangement uses TRBV9 and TRBJ2-3, with D possibly matching TRBD1 (6 bases). Germline V gene lookup returns CDR1 SGDLS and CDR2 YYNGEE. This CDR3 is built from 14 residues. Trimming left V 2 bases short and J 3 bases short, with 10 bases between. The CDR3 here is CASSVTGMTDTQYF. CDR3 bases: TGTGCCAGCAGCGTCACAGGGATGACAGATACGCAGTATTTT.

This clonotype was recorded a few times. The V call is TRBV9, the J call TRBJ2-1, with D unresolved. Germline-derived CDR1 and CDR2 are SGDLS and YYNGEE. Trimming took 4 bases from V and 7 from J, leaving 15 bases between them. CDR3 size: 14 residues. This CDR3 reads CASSPLLLGNEQFF. The CDR3 DNA reads TGTGCCAGCAGCCCCTTACTTCTTGGGAATGAGCAGTTCTTC.

J is TRBJ1-3 and V is TRBV2; D call uncertain. CDR3 size: 12 residues. With 8 bases removed from V and 2 bases from J, the gap between germline ends came to 7 bases. In germline, CDR1 is SNHLY, CDR2 FYNNEI. Written as DNA, the CDR3 is TGTGCCAGCGGTTATACTGGAAACACCATATATTTT. Protein product: CASGYTGNTIYF.

V gene TRBV5-5 combines with J gene TRBJ1-1; TRBD1 matches 7 bases. Trimming cost V 4 bases and J 1 base; bases outside gene matches: 10. CDR1 is SGHKS, CDR2 YYEKEE, per germline (reference sequence). The CDR3 length is 16 residues. DNA of the CDR3: TGTGCCAGCAGCGCTCAACCTCGGACAGGGAACACTGAAGCTTTCTTT. Amino acids: CASSAQPRTGNTEAFF.

This chain connects TRBV29-1 to TRBJ2-7, with TRBD1 matching over 8 bases. This CDR3 spans 12 amino acids. CDR1 SQVTM and CDR2 ANQGSEA come from the germline V gene. The J segment lost 0 bases and the V segment lost 7 bases, leaving 2 bases of the junction unmatched. The CDR3 protein is CSGGQASYEQYF. The CDR3 nucleotides are TGCAGCGGGGGACAGGCCTCCTACGAGCAGTACTTC.

This clonotype was recorded at least ten times. The chain is built from TRBV18 and TRBJ2-2, with 7 nucleotides matching TRBD1. With 2 bases clipped from V and 3 bases from J, the junction kept 3 bases outside the gene matches. The CDR3 runs to 15 residues. Germline CDR1 is KGHSH and CDR2 is LQKENI. The CDR3: CASSPRQGDTGELFF. CDR3 sequence (DNA): TGTGCCAGCTCACCAAGACAGGGAGACACCGGGGAGCTGTTTTTT.

V gene TRBV6-5 combines with J gene TRBJ1-2, with 7 bases that match TRBD1. The J segment lost 4 bases and the V segment lost 2 bases, leaving 13 bases of the junction unmatched. The CDR3 is made up of 17 amino acids. Germline CDR1 reads MNHEY; CDR2 reads SVGAGI. CDR3 nucleotides: TGTGCCAGCAGTTACCGGGGGGCACAGGGGCAGGGCTATGGCTACACCTTC. Protein sequence: CASSYRGAQGQGYGYTF.

The chain is built from TRBV5-1 and TRBJ2-5; D is unresolved. Between the trimmed V and J ends, which lost 5 bases and 4 bases, there was a span of 6 bases. The CDR3 sequence is 11 residues long. In germline, CDR1 is SGHRS, CDR2 YFSETQ. In DNA form, the CDR3 reads TGCGCCAGCAGAGACGGAGAGACCCAGTACTTC. Protein sequence: CASRDGETQYF.

The rearrangement links TRBV3-1 to TRBJ2-5; 7 bases are a match to TRBD2. J gave up 2 bases and V 4 bases, and 7 bases lay outside the gene matches. The length of the CDR3 is 15 residues. CDR1 and CDR2 from the germline V gene are LGHDT and YNNKEL (reference sequence). Here the CDR3 reads CASSPRDYPQETQYF. The CDR3 DNA sequence: TGTGCCAGCAGCCCTCGGGACTACCCACAAGAGACCCAGTACTTC.

The chain uses TRBV27 and TRBJ2-7, with 10 bases aligning to TRBD1. Germline V gives CDR1 MNHEY, CDR2 SMNVEV (reference sequence). The CDR3 has 16 amino acids. After removal of 3 bases from V and 7 bases from J, the junction contained 12 bases not matched to a gene. The CDR3 loop reads CASSFSYDRGLGEQYF. The CDR3 nucleotides are TGTGCCAGCAGTTTTTCCTACGACAGGGGGCTGGGGGAGCAGTACTTC.

This clonotype was counted at least ten times. This sequence joins TRBV12-5 and TRBJ1-2; D is unresolved. The CDR3 loop spans 11 amino acids. Trimming shortened V by 4 bases and J by 2 bases, and 2 bases separated the two germline ends. Germline V gene sequence: CDR1 LGHNT, CDR2 FRNRAP. This CDR3 is CASGSNYGYTF. The CDR3 DNA sequence: TGTGCTAGTGGTTCCAACTATGGCTACACCTTC.

This clonotype has a handful of counts. The chain recombines TRBV11-3 with TRBJ2-3, with a possible D match to TRBD2 (5 bases). Trimming pared 0 bases from V and 3 bases from J, leaving 13 bases between. CDR3 length: 16 residues. The germline CDR1 and CDR2 sequences are SGHNT and YENEEA. The CDR3 nucleotides are TGTGCCAGCAGCTTAGATCCGGGGTTAGGAACAGATACGCAGTATTTT. Encoded protein: CASSLDPGLGTDTQYF.

The chain joins TRBV29-1 to TRBJ2-3; no clear D. Trimming shortened V by 4 bases and J by 3 bases, and 5 bases separated the two germline ends. There are 11 residues in the CDR3. CDR1 SQVTM and CDR2 ANQGSEA come from the germline V gene. The CDR3 region is CSVGATDTQYF. In DNA form, the CDR3 reads TGCAGCGTTGGGGCGACAGATACGCAGTATTTT.

CDR3 sequence: CSAMRLWGANEQFF. The CDR3 nucleotides are TGCAGTGCTATGAGGCTTTGGGGGGCGAATGAGCAGTTCTTC. The J gene is TRBJ2-1, the V gene TRBV20-1; D is tentatively TRBD1 or TRBD2 (6 bases each). The CDR3 extends over 14 amino acids. Germline V gene sequence: CDR1 DFQATT, CDR2 SNEGSKA (reference sequence). V was cut by 4 bases and J by 7 bases, with 17 bases left in between.

The rearrangement joins TRBV5-1 to TRBJ2-3, with 8 bases fitting TRBD2. Per the germline V gene, CDR1 is SGHRS and CDR2 is YFSETQ. The CDR3 is made up of 14 amino acids. Unmatched junction bases numbered 4, after V lost 4 bases and J lost 3 bases. The DNA of the CDR3 is TGCGCCAGCAGCCCCGGGAGGGGGACAGATACGCAGTATTTT. Amino acid sequence: CASSPGRGTDTQYF.

This sequence joins TRBV2 and TRBJ2-4; no reliable D call. Germline V gene data show CDR1 as SNHLY and CDR2 as FYNNEI. V was pared by 7 bases and J by 0 bases, with 13 bases between. This CDR3 region has 15 residues. The CDR3 is CASTRKDLAKNIQYF. The CDR3 DNA is TGTGCCAGCACCCGTAAAGACCTAGCCAAAAACATTCAGTACTTC.

On this clonotype: The junction departs from germline at one end; a sequencing error may be responsible. The V and J genes are TRBV27 and TRBJ2-3, with 7 nucleotides matching TRBD2. CDR3 length equals 15 residues. Per the germline V gene, CDR1 is MNHEY and CDR2 is SMNVEV (reference sequence). CDR3 bases: TGTGCCAGCAGTTTCGGCGGGAGCCGATTAGCGGCCCATCATTTT. This gives the protein CASSFGGSRLAAHHF.